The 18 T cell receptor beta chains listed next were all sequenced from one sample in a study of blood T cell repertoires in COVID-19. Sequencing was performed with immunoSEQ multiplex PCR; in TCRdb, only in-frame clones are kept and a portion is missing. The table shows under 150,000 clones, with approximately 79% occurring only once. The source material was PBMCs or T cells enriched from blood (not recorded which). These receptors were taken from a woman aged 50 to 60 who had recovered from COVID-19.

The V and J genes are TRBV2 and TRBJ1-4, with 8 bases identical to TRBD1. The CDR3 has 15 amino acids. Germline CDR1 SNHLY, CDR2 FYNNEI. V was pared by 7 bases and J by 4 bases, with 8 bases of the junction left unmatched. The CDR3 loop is CASNVMTGVNEKLFF. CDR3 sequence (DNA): TGTGCCAGCAACGTGATGACAGGGGTTAATGAAAAACTGTTTTTT.

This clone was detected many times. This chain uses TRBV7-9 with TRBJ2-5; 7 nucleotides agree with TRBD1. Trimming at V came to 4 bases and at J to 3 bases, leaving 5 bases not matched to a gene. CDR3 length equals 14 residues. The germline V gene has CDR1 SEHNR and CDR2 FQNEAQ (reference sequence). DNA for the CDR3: TGTGCCAGCAGCTACTTTGACAGGGAAGAGACCCAGTACTTC. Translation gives CASSYFDREETQYF.

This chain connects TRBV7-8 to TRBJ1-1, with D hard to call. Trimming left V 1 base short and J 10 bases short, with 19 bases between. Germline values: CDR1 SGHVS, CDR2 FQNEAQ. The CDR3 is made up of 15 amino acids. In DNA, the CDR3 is TGTGCCAGCAGCTTAGGAGTTGGGCCATTATACGCAGCTTTCTTT. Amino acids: CASSLGVGPLYAAFF.

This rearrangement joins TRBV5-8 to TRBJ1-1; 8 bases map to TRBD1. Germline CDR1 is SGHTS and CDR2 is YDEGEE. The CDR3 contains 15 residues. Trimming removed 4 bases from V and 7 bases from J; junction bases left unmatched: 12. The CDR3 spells CASSPWPGGAGEAFF. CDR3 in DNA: TGTGCCAGCAGCCCCTGGCCAGGGGGCGCAGGTGAAGCTTTCTTT.

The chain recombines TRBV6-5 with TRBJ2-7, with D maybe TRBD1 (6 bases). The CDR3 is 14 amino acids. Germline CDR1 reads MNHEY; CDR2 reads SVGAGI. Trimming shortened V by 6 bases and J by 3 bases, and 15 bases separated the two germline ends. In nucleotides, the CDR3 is TGTGCCAGCAGATCATATACAGGGTACTACGAGCAGTACTTC. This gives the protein CASRSYTGYYEQYF.

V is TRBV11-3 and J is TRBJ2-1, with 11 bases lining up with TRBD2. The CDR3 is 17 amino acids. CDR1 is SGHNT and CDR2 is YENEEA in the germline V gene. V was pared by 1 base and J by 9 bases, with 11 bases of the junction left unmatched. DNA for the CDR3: TGTGCCAGCAGCTTAGGTAAAACTAGCGGGAGCGTCGGTGAGCAGTTCTTC. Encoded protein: CASSLGKTSGSVGEQFF.

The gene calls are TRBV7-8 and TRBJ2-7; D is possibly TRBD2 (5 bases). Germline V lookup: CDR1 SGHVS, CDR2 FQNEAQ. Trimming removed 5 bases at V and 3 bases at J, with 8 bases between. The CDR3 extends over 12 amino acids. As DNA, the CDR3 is TGTGCCAGCAGCCCGGACTTCTACGAGCAGTACTTC. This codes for CASSPDFYEQYF.

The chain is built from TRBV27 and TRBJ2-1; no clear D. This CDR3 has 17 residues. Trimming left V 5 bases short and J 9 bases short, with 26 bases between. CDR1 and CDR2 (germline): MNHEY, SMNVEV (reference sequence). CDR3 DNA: TGTGCCAGCAGTCCCGCCCCGACGCCACTTCGTACTACTGAGCAGTTCTTC. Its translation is CASSPAPTPLRTTEQFF.

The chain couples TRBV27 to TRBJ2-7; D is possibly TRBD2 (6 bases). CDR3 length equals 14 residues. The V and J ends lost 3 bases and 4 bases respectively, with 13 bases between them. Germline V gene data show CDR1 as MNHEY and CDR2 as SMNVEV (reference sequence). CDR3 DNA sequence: TGTGCCAGCAGTTTTAGGATGGGGGGTTACGAGCAGTACTTC. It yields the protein CASSFRMGGYEQYF.

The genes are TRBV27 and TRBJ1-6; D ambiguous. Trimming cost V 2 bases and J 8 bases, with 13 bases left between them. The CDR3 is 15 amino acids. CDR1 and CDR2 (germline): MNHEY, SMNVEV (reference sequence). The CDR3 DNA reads TGTGCCAGCAGTTTAATCGGGGAACGATATTCACCCCTCCACTTT. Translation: CASSLIGERYSPLHF.

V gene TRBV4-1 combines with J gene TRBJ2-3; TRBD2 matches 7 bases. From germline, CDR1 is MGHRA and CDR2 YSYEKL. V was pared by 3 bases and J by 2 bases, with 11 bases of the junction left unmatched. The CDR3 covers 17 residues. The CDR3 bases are TGCGCCAGCAGCCACGGGGGGATGGGACTTCTCACAGATACGCAGTATTTT. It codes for CASSHGGMGLLTDTQYF.

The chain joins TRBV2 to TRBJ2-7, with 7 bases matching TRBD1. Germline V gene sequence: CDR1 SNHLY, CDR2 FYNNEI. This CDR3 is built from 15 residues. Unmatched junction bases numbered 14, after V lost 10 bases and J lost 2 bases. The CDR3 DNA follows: TGTGCCACCCAGGACCCGGGACAGCTAACCTACGAGCAGTACTTC. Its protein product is CATQDPGQLTYEQYF. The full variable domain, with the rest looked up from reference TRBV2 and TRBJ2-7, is EPEVTQTPSHQVTQMGQEVILRCVPISNHLYFYWYRQILGQKVEFLVSFYNNEISEKSEIFDDQFSVERPDGSNFTLKIRSTKLEDSAMYFCATQDPGQLTYEQYFGPGTRLTVT.

In DNA form, the CDR3 reads TGCAGTGCTAGTTCCCCGCGGGGGGGCGTGGCAGATACGCAGTATTTT. Translating gives CSASSPRGGVADTQYF. The rearrangement uses TRBV20-1 and TRBJ2-3; TRBD2 matches 9 bases. This CDR3 spans 16 amino acids. CDR1 is DFQATT, CDR2 SNEGSKA, per germline (reference sequence). Losses at the gene ends were 3 bases for V and 4 bases for J; bases not matched to a gene: 11.

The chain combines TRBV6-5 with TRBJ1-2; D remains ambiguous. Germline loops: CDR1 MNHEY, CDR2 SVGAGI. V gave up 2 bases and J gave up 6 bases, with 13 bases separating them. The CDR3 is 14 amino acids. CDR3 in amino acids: CASSYVESRNGYTF. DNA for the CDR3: TGTGCCAGCAGTTACGTCGAAAGCAGGAATGGCTACACCTTC.

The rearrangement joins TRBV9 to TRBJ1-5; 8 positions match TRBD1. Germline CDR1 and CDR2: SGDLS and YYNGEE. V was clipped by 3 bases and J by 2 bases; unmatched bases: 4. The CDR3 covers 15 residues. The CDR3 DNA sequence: TGTGCCAGCAGCGCCGGACAGGGTGGCAATCAGCCCCAGCATTTT. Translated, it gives CASSAGQGGNQPQHF.

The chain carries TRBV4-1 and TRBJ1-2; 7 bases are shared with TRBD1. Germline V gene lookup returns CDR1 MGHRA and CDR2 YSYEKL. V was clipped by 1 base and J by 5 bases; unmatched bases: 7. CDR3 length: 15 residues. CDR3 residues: CASSQASDRVYGYTF. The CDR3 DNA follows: TGCGCCAGCAGCCAAGCCTCCGACAGGGTGTATGGCTACACCTTC.

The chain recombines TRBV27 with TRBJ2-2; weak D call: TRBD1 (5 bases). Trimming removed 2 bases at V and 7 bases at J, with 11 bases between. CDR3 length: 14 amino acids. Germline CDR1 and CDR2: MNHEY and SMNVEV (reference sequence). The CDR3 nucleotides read TGTGCCAGCAGTTTACAGGGCCTGGTCGGGGAGCTGTTTTTT. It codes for CASSLQGLVGELFF.

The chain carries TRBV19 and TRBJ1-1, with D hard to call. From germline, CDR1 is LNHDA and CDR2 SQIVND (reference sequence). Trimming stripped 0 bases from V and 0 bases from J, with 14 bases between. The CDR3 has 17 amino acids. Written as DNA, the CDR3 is TGTGCCAGTAGTATAGATCGGGGAGGACTCATGAACACTGAAGCTTTCTTT. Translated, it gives CASSIDRGGLMNTEAFF.